These T cell receptor beta chains were read from a single sample in a study of T cell changes during pregnancy in multiple sclerosis. Libraries were prepared by immunoSEQ multiplex PCR; TCRdb keeps only in-frame clonotypes and omits some of them. Here the sample spans over 30,000 clones, roughly 91% being singletons. The sequencing here drew on CD8+ T cells from peripheral blood mononuclear cells, taken in the second trimester of pregnancy. Every receptor here comes from a female donor in good health, enrolled as a control in a pregnancy study. Each CDR3 is given with its conserved first and last residue. D genes are given only for firm matches. Clone sizes are given selectively: once, few, many, or a class where the clone is expanded.

J,size,D,V,DNA,CDR3
TRBJ1-1,NA,NA,TRBV10-1,TGCGCCAGAATGCCCGCAGGGGCCAACACTGAAGCTTTCTTT,CARMPAGANTEAFF
TRBJ2-7,NA,NA,TRBV11-2,TGTGCCAGCAGCTTAGGGGGGGTGAGGCAGTACTTC,CASSLGGVRQYF
TRBJ2-7,medium-sized,NA,TRBV13,TGTGCCAGCAGCTTAAAGGAGGAGATCTACGAGCAGTACTTC,CASSLKEEIYEQYF
TRBJ1-1,NA,TRBD1,TRBV4-2,TGTGCCAGCAGCCCAGGGACAGCGGAAGCTTTCTTT,CASSPGTAEAFF
TRBJ2-7,NA,NA,TRBV4-3,TGCGCCAGCAGCCAAGATGCAGCGGGTGCTACCTACGAGCAGTACTTC,CASSQDAAGATYEQYF
TRBJ2-7,NA,NA,TRBV7-2,TGTGCCAGCAGCTCTTGGACTGCGACCTACGAGCAGTACTTC,CASSSWTATYEQYF
TRBJ1-1,NA,NA,TRBV11-3,TGTGCCAGCAGCCCCTCGGGAGGGAGGGACACTGAAGCTTTCTTT,CASSPSGGRDTEAFF
TRBJ2-3,NA,NA,TRBV7-2,TGTGCCGTCGGGACTTACACAGATACGCAGTATTTT,CAVGTYTDTQYF
TRBJ1-2,NA,NA,TRBV27,TGTGCCATCCTTACAGGGACGGGCGGCTACACCTTC,CAILTGTGGYTF
TRBJ2-7,NA,TRBD1,TRBV27,TGTGCCAGCAGTAAAAGACAGGGTAGCGAGCAGTACTTC,CASSKRQGSEQYF
TRBJ2-3,NA,NA,TRBV7-9,TGTGCCAGCAGCTTCGGGGGGCCAGATACGCAGTATTTT,CASSFGGPDTQYF
TRBJ1-2,NA,NA,TRBV27,TGTGCCAGCAGCCCCAGGGTGGGAATAAATGGCTACACCTTC,CASSPRVGINGYTF
TRBJ2-1,NA,NA,TRBV4-1,TGCGCCAGCAGCCAAAAGAGGGGGAGCAATGAGCAGTTCTTC,CASSQKRGSNEQFF
TRBJ1-2,NA,NA,TRBV12-5,TGTGCTAGTGGTTTCAATGGGGCTGGCTACACCTTC,CASGFNGAGYTF
TRBJ2-1,NA,TRBD2,TRBV6-4,TGTGCCAGCAGTGACTCGAATAGCGGGGGGGCCGGTGAGCAGTTCTTC,CASSDSNSGGAGEQFF
TRBJ2-7,NA,NA,TRBV4-3,TGCGCCAGCAGCCAAGAACCAGGGAATTACGAGCAGTACTTC,CASSQEPGNYEQYF
TRBJ2-3,once,TRBD1,TRBV5-1,TGCGCCAGCAGCGAGGGGACAGGGTTAACAGATACGCAGTATTTT,CASSEGTGLTDTQYF
TRBJ2-1,NA,NA,TRBV27,TGTGCCGCGGTTTCCCCGGCGGATGAGCAGTTCTTC,CAAVSPADEQFF
TRBJ1-3,NA,NA,TRBV15,TGTGCCACCAGCAGAGAGCTCCCGGGTTCTGGAAACACCATATATTTT,CATSRELPGSGNTIYF
TRBJ1-2,NA,NA,TRBV19,TGTGCCAGTAGTCGCCCTTCCCAGGGTCCTGGCTACACCTTC,CASSRPSQGPGYTF
TRBJ2-5,NA,TRBD2,TRBV2,TGTGCCAGCGCCCGCGGGACTAGCGGAGAGACCCAGTACTTC,CASARGTSGETQYF
TRBJ1-1,NA,NA,TRBV7-9,TGTGCCAGTCGAGAACAGAGGAACACTGAAGCTTTCTTT,CASREQRNTEAFF
TRBJ1-4,NA,NA,TRBV2,TGTGCCAGCAGGGAACTAACAGGGTCTAATGAAAAACTGTTTTTT,CASRELTGSNEKLFF
TRBJ1-1,NA,NA,TRBV6-5,TGTGCCAGCAGTTACGGCATGAACACTGAAGCTTTCTTT,CASSYGMNTEAFF
TRBJ1-1,NA,NA,TRBV5-6,TGTGCCAGCAGCTTGGGTCCTCAGTCGGGCACTGAAGCTTTCTTT,CASSLGPQSGTEAFF
TRBJ2-2,NA,TRBD1,TRBV7-8,TGTGCCAGCAGCATAGGGGACAGGAACACCGGGGAGCTGTTTTTT,CASSIGDRNTGELFF
TRBJ2-1,NA,NA,TRBV14,TGTGCCAGCAGCCGGACCGGGGTCTACAATGAGCAGTTCTTC,CASSRTGVYNEQFF
TRBJ2-5,NA,NA,TRBV7-3,TGTGCCAGCAGCCTGGGGGGGACCCAGTACTTC,CASSLGGTQYF
TRBJ2-2,NA,NA,TRBV7-6,TGTGCCAGCAGCTCCGGTCGGACACCCACCGGGGAGCTGTTTTTT,CASSSGRTPTGELFF
TRBJ1-5,NA,TRBD1,TRBV7-9,TGTGCCAGCAGCTTGGACAGGGTGGCCCCTCAGCCCCAGCATTTT,CASSLDRVAPQPQHF
TRBJ1-2,NA,NA,TRBV29-1,TGCAGCGTTGTGGGACACCAGGATGGATCGTACTATGGCTACACCTTC,CSVVGHQDGSYYGYTF
TRBJ1-2,NA,NA,TRBV29-1,TGCAGCGTTGTAGGCCAGGGTCTTGGCTACACCTTC,CSVVGQGLGYTF
TRBJ1-6,NA,TRBD1,TRBV4-3,TGCGCCAGCAGCCAAGGAACCGGGACAGAGAATTCACCCCTCCACTTT,CASSQGTGTENSPLHF
TRBJ2-3,NA,TRBD1,TRBV18,TGTGCCAGCTCACAAGACAGGGGATTCACAGATACGCAGTATTTT,CASSQDRGFTDTQYF
TRBJ2-5,NA,NA,TRBV2,TGTGCCAGCAGTGAGTACTCTCTCCCCGGGACCCAGTACTTC,CASSEYSLPGTQYF
TRBJ1-1,once,NA,TRBV19,TGTGCCAGTACTACCGCTAGCACTGAAGCTTTCTTT,CASTTASTEAFF
TRBJ1-1,NA,NA,TRBV13,TGTGCCAGCAGCCTTGACACTGAAGCTTTCTTT,CASSLDTEAFF
TRBJ2-3,NA,TRBD1,TRBV11-2,TGTGCCAGCAGCCAACTACAGGGGAGCACAGATACGCAGTATTTT,CASSQLQGSTDTQYF
TRBJ2-7,NA,NA,TRBV11-3,TGTGCCAGCAGCCCCCCCAGGGACGAGCAGTACTTC,CASSPPRDEQYF
TRBJ1-2,NA,NA,TRBV2,TGTGCCAGCAGTGAAAGGGGCAGGAGCGAATATGGCTACACCTTC,CASSERGRSEYGYTF
TRBJ1-3,few,NA,TRBV9,TGTGCCAGCAGCGTAGATGCGGGGCGGCTCTCTGGAAACACCATATATTTT,CASSVDAGRLSGNTIYF
TRBJ2-7,NA,NA,TRBV27,TGTGCCAGCAGTTTCGGGTTAGATGGCGAGCAGTACTTC,CASSFGLDGEQYF
TRBJ2-7,NA,TRBD1,TRBV29-1,TGCAGCCATGGGACAGGGGCTTCCTACGAGCAGTACTTC,CSHGTGASYEQYF
TRBJ1-4,NA,TRBD1,TRBV30,TGTGCCTGGAGTTTGGGACAGGGATTAGCGTTTTTT,CAWSLGQGLAFF
TRBJ1-1,NA,TRBD1,TRBV30,TGTGCCTGGGGACAGGGGGCTAACACTGAAGCTTTCTTT,CAWGQGANTEAFF
TRBJ2-2,NA,NA,TRBV9,TGTGCCAGCAGCGTAACTCCCGGGGAGCTGTTTTTT,CASSVTPGELFF